These 17 T cell receptor beta chains share one sample of origin, sequenced in a study of radiation and T cells in renal cell carcinoma. As to time point: blood 2 weeks post-SBRT. Treatment meaning: 15 Gy SBRT to primary tumor, nephrectomy 4 weeks later. Clones were sequenced by immunoSEQ multiplex PCR, and TCRdb holds only the in-frame ones, with some missing. The table includes 120,000 or so clones, 75% to 90% detected once. The specimen comprised blood, sampled from a patient whose treatment included radiotherapy and nephrectomy. These receptors were taken from a woman aged 60 to 75 with renal cell carcinoma.

CDR3 sequence reads: CASSRLGWEKLFF. CDR3 bases: TGTGCCAGCAGCCGACTGGGGTGGGAAAAACTGTTTTTT. The gene calls are TRBV14 and TRBJ1-4; D is unclear. CDR1 and CDR2 (germline): SGHDN, FVKESK. Trimming cost V 4 bases and J 8 bases, with 11 bases left between them. The CDR3 runs 13 residues.

The rearrangement joins TRBV7-2 to TRBJ2-6; D remains ambiguous. CDR1 is SGHTA and CDR2 is FQGNSA in the germline V gene. The V end was cut by 6 bases, the J end by 0 bases, with 12 bases between. The CDR3 has 16 amino acids. The CDR3 spells CASRPPPISGANVLTF. For the CDR3, the DNA is TGTGCCAGCAGACCCCCCCCTATCTCTGGGGCCAACGTCCTGACTTTC.

J is TRBJ1-1 and V is TRBV6-1, with a weak D call TRBD1 (5 bases). CDR3 size: 15 residues. Germline loops: CDR1 MNHNS, CDR2 SASEGT. Trimming removed 6 bases from V and 5 bases from J, with 19 bases in between. CDR3 DNA sequence: TGTGCCAGCAGCCACCTCTCGAGGGGCCTAACTGAAGCTTTCTTT. It is translated as CASSHLSRGLTEAFF.

This chain links TRBV19 with TRBJ2-5; the D call may be TRBD1 or TRBD2 (5 bases each). Germline lookup yields CDR1 LNHDA and CDR2 SQIVND (reference sequence). V lost 4 bases and J 2 bases, leaving 5 bases between the germline ends. The CDR3 runs 12 residues. Here the CDR3 reads CASSRGQETQYF. For the CDR3, the DNA is TGTGCCAGTAGTAGGGGGCAAGAGACCCAGTACTTC.

This chain uses TRBV7-8 with TRBJ2-7, with 8 bases identical to TRBD2. Germline CDR1 and CDR2: SGHVS and FQNEAQ. The CDR3 sequence is 14 residues long. Trimming took 7 bases from V and 3 from J; bases not matched to a gene: 8. In nucleotides, the CDR3 is TGTGCCAGCAAGCCGGGAGGGAAGGTCTACGAGCAGTACTTC. It is translated as CASKPGGKVYEQYF. The entire variable domain, with the rest obtained from reference TRBV7-8 and TRBJ2-7, is as follows: GAGVSQSPRYKVAKRGQDVALRCDPISGHVSLFWYQQALGQGPEFLTYFQNEAQLDKSGLPSDRFFAERPEGSVSTLKIQRTQQEDSAVYLCASKPGGKVYEQYFGPGTRLTVT.

The V call is TRBV7-8, the J call TRBJ2-7; 7 bases match TRBD2. The length of the CDR3 is 15 residues. The germline V gene has CDR1 SGHVS and CDR2 FQNEAQ. V was clipped by 1 base and J by 6 bases; unmatched bases: 9. DNA of the CDR3: TGTGCCAGCAGCTTAGTTAGTGGGAGGGCGATCGAGCAGTACTTC. Amino acids: CASSLVSGRAIEQYF.

This clone was seen a single time. The chain has TRBV27 and TRBJ1-5, with D perhaps TRBD1 (6 bases). This CDR3 spans 14 amino acids. V was clipped by 6 bases and J by 6 bases, with 15 bases between them. Germline assignment: CDR1 MNHEY and CDR2 SMNVEV (reference sequence). The CDR3 sequence is CASSNTGQPQPQHF. The CDR3 DNA sequence: TGTGCCAGCAGCAATACGGGACAACCTCAGCCCCAGCATTTT.

This chain joins TRBV19 and TRBJ2-7; 9 nucleotides line up with TRBD1. CDR3 length: 14 amino acids. J was trimmed by 5 bases and V by 1 base; bases with no gene match: 3. Germline-derived CDR1 and CDR2 are LNHDA and SQIVND (reference sequence). The CDR3 coding sequence is TGTGCCAGTAGTATAGGGGACAGGGTCCACGAGCAGTACTTC. Its translation is CASSIGDRVHEQYF. Variable domain in full (rest from reference TRBV19 and TRBJ2-7): DGGITQSPKYLFRKEGQNVTLSCEQNLNHDAMYWYRQDPGQGLRLIYYSQIVNDFQKGDIAEGYSVSREKKESFPLTVTSAQKNPTAFYLCASSIGDRVHEQYFGPGTRLTVT.

This clone was seen many times. The V and J genes are TRBV5-6 and TRBJ1-1; 12 nucleotides line up with TRBD1. With 3 bases clipped from V and 6 bases from J, the junction kept 9 bases outside the gene matches. There are 16 residues in the CDR3. The V gene's germline CDR1 is SGHDT and CDR2 YYEEEE. CDR3 loop: CASSWGQGARGAEAFF. The DNA for the CDR3 is TGTGCCAGCAGCTGGGGACAGGGGGCGAGGGGCGCTGAAGCTTTCTTT. The full variable domain, with the rest looked up from reference TRBV5-6 and TRBJ1-1, is DAGVTQSPTHLIKTRGQQVTLRCSPKSGHDTVSWYQQALGQGPQFIFQYYEEEERQRGNFPDRFSGHQFPNYSSELNVNALLLGDSALYLCASSWGQGARGAEAFFGQGTRLTVV.

The chain recombines TRBV5-4 with TRBJ1-3, with D perhaps TRBD1 (5 bases). Germline assignment: CDR1 SGHNT and CDR2 YYREEE (reference sequence). This CDR3 spans 14 amino acids. The V and J ends lost 5 bases and 0 bases respectively, with 9 bases between them. The CDR3 DNA reads as TGTGCCAGCAGAAAAGACAGCTCTGGAAACACCATATATTTT. Encoded protein: CASRKDSSGNTIYF.

The chain employs TRBV28 and TRBJ1-1; D possibly corresponds to TRBD1 (5 bases). The CDR3 runs 13 residues. CDR1 is MDHEN and CDR2 is SYDVKM in the germline V gene. Trimming pared 5 bases from V and 7 bases from J, leaving 14 bases between. This CDR3 is CASSTGRTFEAFF. CDR3 nucleotide sequence: TGTGCCAGCAGTACTGGCAGGACATTTGAAGCTTTCTTT.

The chain has TRBV14 and TRBJ2-2; D not certain. This CDR3 has 14 residues. Trimming took 2 bases from V and 2 from J, leaving 6 bases between them. Germline lookup yields CDR1 SGHDN and CDR2 FVKESK. Written as DNA, the CDR3 is TGTGCCAGCAGCCAAACTCTTAACACCGGGGAGCTGTTTTTT. Its protein is CASSQTLNTGELFF.

The chain links TRBV6-6 to TRBJ1-1, with D unclear. This CDR3 contains 15 residues. Germline assignment: CDR1 MNHNY and CDR2 SVGAGI (reference sequence). V was pared by 7 bases and J by 0 bases, with 15 bases between. CDR3 DNA: TGTGCCAGCATTACCGACGGCATACTGAACACTGAAGCTTTCTTT. Translation: CASITDGILNTEAFF.

The chain uses TRBV6-5 and TRBJ2-1, with 11 bases identical to TRBD2. V shed 6 bases and J 6 bases; nucleotides not matched to a gene: 4. Germline V gene sequence: CDR1 MNHEY, CDR2 SVGAGI. The CDR3 runs 14 residues. The CDR3 loop reads CASRGLAAANEQFF. The CDR3 DNA is TGTGCCAGCAGGGGACTAGCGGCGGCCAATGAGCAGTTCTTC.

The V call is TRBV6-5, the J call TRBJ1-2, with 9 bases aligning to TRBD1. CDR1 is MNHEY, CDR2 SVGAGI, per germline. V gave up 6 bases and J gave up 5 bases; unmatched junction bases: 7. The CDR3 is 14 amino acids. In nucleotides, the CDR3 is TGTGCCAGCAGGGACAGGGGAAGGCTTTATGGCTACACCTTC. It encodes CASRDRGRLYGYTF.

The J gene is TRBJ1-1, the V gene TRBV30, with D possibly matching TRBD1 (5 bases). The CDR3 loop spans 15 amino acids. Between the trimmed V and J ends, which lost 0 bases and 3 bases, there was a span of 14 bases. Germline V gene sequence: CDR1 GTSNPN, CDR2 SVGIG (reference sequence). The CDR3 here is CAWSVGPGRDTEAFF. In DNA, the CDR3 is TGTGCCTGGAGTGTAGGCCCAGGGCGGGACACTGAAGCTTTCTTT.

The J gene is TRBJ1-1, the V gene TRBV25-1; D is undetermined. The CDR3 contains 15 residues. Germline V gene sequence: CDR1 MGHDK, CDR2 SYGVNS. Trimming cost V 6 bases and J 1 base, with 15 bases left between them. For the CDR3, the DNA is TGTGCCAGCAGGGAAGCGGGGTTTGGGAACACTGAAGCTTTCTTT. Translated, it gives CASREAGFGNTEAFF.